The following is a TCR beta chain sequence with its context. This clone has a single count. This receptor's antigen is unknown. There are no base qualities to consult, and no much larger clone falls within one base. The immunoSEQ Assay, a bias-controlled multiplex PCR, was used to amplify TCRbeta CDR3 regions from genomic DNA. For the original study's pipeline: The number of nucleated cells in each sample was estimated by amplification of reference gene primers within the assay. Sequence reads were collapsed and filtered to measure the absolute abundance of every unique TCRbeta CDR3 rearrangement. Productive Simpson clonality was computed per sample as the square root of Simpson's diversity index over productive rearrangements. TCRdb limited this immuneACCESS table to in-frame rearrangements with V and J called. A share of clones is missing; checked studies link under half to unresolved V genes, and the rest is unexplained. The V and J calls and clone size were taken over from that table, and D and trimming were inferred from the DNA. For this sample the table gives 200,000 to 250,000 clones, of which approximately 86% were detected only once. The ten largest clones represent roughly 4.9% of the sample.

Participants in the prospective study were aged 18 to 89 years, lived in 20 to 25 United States geographic areas, and enrolled through a virtual design. Cohort assignment in the prospective study relied on participant-reported clinical history from a screening survey and a study questionnaire. Exposed participants had been in contact, within 2 weeks of entering the study, with a person who had a PCR-confirmed or clinician-diagnosed case of COVID-19. In the prospective study, mobile phlebotomists collected whole blood, serum and a nasopharyngeal or oropharyngeal swab from each participant. Participants in the prospective study had the option to provide additional blood draws and questionnaires over an approximately 2-month period. Prospective study blood samples were shipped either frozen or at room temperature before DNA extraction. V is clipped by 1 base and J by 1 base, and the sequence between their germline boundaries is 8 bases long. According to the germline V gene (reference sequence), CDR1 reads MNHEY and CDR2 reads SMNVEV. From the cysteine up to the phenylalanine, the CDR3 has a length of 14 residues. The CDR3 DNA has 42 bases and is translated from base 1.

The data derive from a study of blood T cell repertoires in COVID-19 (dated by TCRdb to the early 2020s). A note on the overall study: The collaborator samples originated in the United States, Italy and Spain and spanned the acute and convalescent phases of COVID-19. The prospective study material was composed of cDNA or gDNA derived from T cells, B-cell-depleted T cells, or PBMCs. Subjects who had been exposed to COVID-19, were actively infected with it, or had recovered from it provided the deeply sampled blood TCRbeta repertoires that made up the dataset. The repertoires were released in a freely available public database intended as a resource for research on the immune response to SARS-CoV-2. Samples were obtained from the ongoing ImmuneRACE study (first 160 participants) and from approximately 1,200 subjects provided by 6 global collaborators. Nearly every sample came with metadata listing a de-identified subject ID, COVID-19 status, age in years and sex. Where available, HLA class I and class II types were taken from metadata supplied by the sample provider and were not determined by assay-based typing. Results the study describes overall, beyond this receptor: How much clinical and demographic metadata was included differed by source and by participant, and the metadata was provided uncurated.

The sample comprised PBMCs or T cells enriched from blood (not recorded which). The chain employs TRBV27 and TRBJ2-7; TRBD2 is a possible D gene, resting on 6 matching bases. The TCR originated in a woman aged 25 to 39 who had been exposed to COVID-19. The DNA sequence is as follows: TGTGCCAGCAGTTTATGGGGGAGGTCCTACGAGCAGTACTTC. Its protein reads: CASSLWGRSYEQYF.